This TCR beta chain came from a study of human T cells and chemical hapten exposure. In TCRdb, the RACE reads were re-called with MiXCR into one record per CDR3 protein. The table shows 250,000 to 300,000 distinct CDR3 sequences, with almost 8% occurring only once. CDR1 is SGHVS and CDR2 is FQNEAQ in the germline V gene. The CDR3 length is 14 residues. V lost 1 base to trimming and J lost 8 bases; unmatched junction nucleotides: 5. Described time point: pre-sensitization, week 0. Treatment defined: therapeutic diphenylcyclopropenone sensitization with weekly scalp DPC. Sequencing was performed on whole blood, taken in connection with sensitization to the hapten diphenylcyclopropenone (DPC). The TCR comes from a young man with alopecia areata. Some clones in this sample may be carry-over from other donors' samples. This chain links TRBV7-8 with TRBJ2-7, with TRBD1 matching 10 bases. The CDR3 nucleotides read TGTGCCAGCAGCTTAGGAGACAGGGGGCCCAAGCAGTACTTC. It translates to CASSLGDRGPKQYF.